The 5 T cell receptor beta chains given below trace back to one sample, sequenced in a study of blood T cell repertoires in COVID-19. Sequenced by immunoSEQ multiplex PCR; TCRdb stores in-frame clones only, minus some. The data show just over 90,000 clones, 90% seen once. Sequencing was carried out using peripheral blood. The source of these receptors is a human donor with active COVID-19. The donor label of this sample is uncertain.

The CDR3 DNA follows: TGTGCCAGTAGATCCTACAGCGCGGGACCCAATCAGCCCCAGCATTTT. It yields the protein CASRSYSAGPNQPQHF. The chain couples TRBV19 to TRBJ1-5, with D possibly being TRBD1 (5 bases). Germline V gene data show CDR1 as LNHDA and CDR2 as SQIVND (reference sequence). CDR3 length: 16 residues. Deletions cut 6 bases from V and 3 bases from J, with 18 bases between.

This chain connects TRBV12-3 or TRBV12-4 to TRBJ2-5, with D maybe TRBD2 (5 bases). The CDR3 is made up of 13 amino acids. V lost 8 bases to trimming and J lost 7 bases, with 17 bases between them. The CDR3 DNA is TGTGCCAGCCAGTTAACGACTCGGGGGACCCAGTACTTC. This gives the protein CASQLTTRGTQYF.

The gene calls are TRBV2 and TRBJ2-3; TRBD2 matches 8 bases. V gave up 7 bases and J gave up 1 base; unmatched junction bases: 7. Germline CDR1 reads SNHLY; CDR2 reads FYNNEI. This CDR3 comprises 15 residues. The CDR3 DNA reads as TGTGCCAGCACGAGGGGCGGGGGGCGCACAGATACGCAGTATTTT. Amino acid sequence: CASTRGGGRTDTQYF.

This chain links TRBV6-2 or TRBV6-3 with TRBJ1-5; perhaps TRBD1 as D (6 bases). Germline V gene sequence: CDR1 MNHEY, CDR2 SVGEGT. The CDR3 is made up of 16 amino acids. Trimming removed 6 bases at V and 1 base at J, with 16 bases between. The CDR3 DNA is TGTGCCAGCAGCCGCACCAGGGACATGAGCAATCAGCCCCAGCATTTT. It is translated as CASSRTRDMSNQPQHF.

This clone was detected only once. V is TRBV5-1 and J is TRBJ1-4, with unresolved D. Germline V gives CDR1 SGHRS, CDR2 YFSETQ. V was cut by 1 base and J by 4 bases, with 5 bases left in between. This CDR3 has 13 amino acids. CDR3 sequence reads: CASSLSDNEKLFF. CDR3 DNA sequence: TGCGCCAGCAGCTTGAGCGATAATGAAAAACTGTTTTTT.